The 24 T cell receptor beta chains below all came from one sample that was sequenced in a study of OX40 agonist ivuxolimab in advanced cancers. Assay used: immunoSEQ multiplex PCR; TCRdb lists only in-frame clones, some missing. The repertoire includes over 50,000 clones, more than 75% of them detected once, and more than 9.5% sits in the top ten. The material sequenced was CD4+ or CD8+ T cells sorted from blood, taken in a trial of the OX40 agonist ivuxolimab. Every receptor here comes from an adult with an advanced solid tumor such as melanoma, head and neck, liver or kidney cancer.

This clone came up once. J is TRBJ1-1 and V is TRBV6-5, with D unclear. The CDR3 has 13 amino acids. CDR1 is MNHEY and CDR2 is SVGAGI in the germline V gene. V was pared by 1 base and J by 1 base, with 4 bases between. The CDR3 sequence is CASSYLENTEAFF. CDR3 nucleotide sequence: TGTGCCAGCAGTTACTTGGAGAACACTGAAGCTTTCTTT.

CDR3 sequence (DNA): TGTGCCAGTAGTCGATCCGGGCGGCATGAGCAGTTCTTC. It encodes CASSRSGRHEQFF. The gene calls are TRBV19 and TRBJ2-1, with D unresolved. V shed 5 bases and J shed 8 bases, with 13 bases lying between them. This CDR3 is built from 13 residues. The V gene's germline CDR1 is LNHDA and CDR2 SQIVND (reference sequence).

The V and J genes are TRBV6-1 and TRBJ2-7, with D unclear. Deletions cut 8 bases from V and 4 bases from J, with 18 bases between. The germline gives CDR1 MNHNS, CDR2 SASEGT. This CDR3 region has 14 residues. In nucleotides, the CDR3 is TGTGCCAGCCCTCAACCGACCGGAGAGTACGAGCAGTACTTC. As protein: CASPQPTGEYEQYF.

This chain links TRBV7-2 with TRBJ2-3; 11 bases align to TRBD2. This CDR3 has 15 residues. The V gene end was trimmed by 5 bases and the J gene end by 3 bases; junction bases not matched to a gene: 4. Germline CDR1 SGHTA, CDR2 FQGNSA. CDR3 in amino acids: CASSPVAGGTDTQYF. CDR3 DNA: TGTGCCAGCAGCCCAGTAGCGGGGGGGACAGATACGCAGTATTTT.

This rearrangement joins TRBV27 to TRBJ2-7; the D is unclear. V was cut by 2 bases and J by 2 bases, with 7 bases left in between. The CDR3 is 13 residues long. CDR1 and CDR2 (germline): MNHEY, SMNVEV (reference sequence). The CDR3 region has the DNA TGTGCCAGCAGTTTAAGCCGAACCTACGAGCAGTACTTC. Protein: CASSLSRTYEQYF.

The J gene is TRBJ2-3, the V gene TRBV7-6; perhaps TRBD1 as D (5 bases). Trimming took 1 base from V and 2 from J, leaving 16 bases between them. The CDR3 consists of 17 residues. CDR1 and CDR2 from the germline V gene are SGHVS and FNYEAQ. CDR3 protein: CASSLGGQTKSTDTQYF. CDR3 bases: TGTGCCAGCAGCTTAGGTGGACAAACCAAATCCACAGATACGCAGTATTTT.

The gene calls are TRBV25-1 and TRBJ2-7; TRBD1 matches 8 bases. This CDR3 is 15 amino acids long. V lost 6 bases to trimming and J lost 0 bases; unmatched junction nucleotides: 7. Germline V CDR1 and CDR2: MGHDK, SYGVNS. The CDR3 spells CASSFGTGFSYEQYF. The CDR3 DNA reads TGTGCCAGCAGCTTCGGGACAGGATTCTCCTACGAGCAGTACTTC.

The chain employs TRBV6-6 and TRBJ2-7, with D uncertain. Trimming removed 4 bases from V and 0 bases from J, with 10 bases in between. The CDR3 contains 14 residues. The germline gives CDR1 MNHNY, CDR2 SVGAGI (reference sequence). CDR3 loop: CASSSALGSYEQYF. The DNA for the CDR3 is TGTGCCAGCAGTTCCGCGTTGGGCTCCTACGAGCAGTACTTC.

The CDR3 nucleotides read TGTGCCAGCAGGGAGGAACAGGGGGCGGGTTACGAGCAGTACTTC. Its translation: CASREEQGAGYEQYF. V gene TRBV7-8 combines with J gene TRBJ2-7; 9 bases are a match to TRBD1. The CDR3 is 15 residues long. V shed 6 bases and J 4 bases; nucleotides not matched to a gene: 10. Germline V lookup: CDR1 SGHVS, CDR2 FQNEAQ.

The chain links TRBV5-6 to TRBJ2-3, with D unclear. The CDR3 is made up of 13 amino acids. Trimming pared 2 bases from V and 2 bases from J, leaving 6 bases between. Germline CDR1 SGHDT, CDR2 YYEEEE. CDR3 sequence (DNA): TGTGCCAGCAGCTTAATGGCCACAGATACGCAGTATTTT. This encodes CASSLMATDTQYF. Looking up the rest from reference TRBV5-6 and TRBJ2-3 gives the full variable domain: DAGVTQSPTHLIKTRGQQVTLRCSPKSGHDTVSWYQQALGQGPQFIFQYYEEEERQRGNFPDRFSGHQFPNYSSELNVNALLLGDSALYLCASSLMATDTQYFGPGTRLTVL.

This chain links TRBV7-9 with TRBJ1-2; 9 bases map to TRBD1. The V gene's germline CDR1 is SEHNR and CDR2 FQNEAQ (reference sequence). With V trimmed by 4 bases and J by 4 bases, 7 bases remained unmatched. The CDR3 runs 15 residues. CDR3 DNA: TGTGCCAGCAGCTCCCTGGGACAGGGACTCTATGGCTACACCTTC. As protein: CASSSLGQGLYGYTF.

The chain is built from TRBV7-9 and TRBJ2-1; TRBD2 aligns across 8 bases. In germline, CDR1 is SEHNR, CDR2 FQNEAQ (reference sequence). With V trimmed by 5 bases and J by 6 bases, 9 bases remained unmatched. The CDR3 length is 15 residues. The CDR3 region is CASSEGTSQSNEQFF. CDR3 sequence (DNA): TGTGCCAGCAGCGAGGGGACTAGTCAGTCCAATGAGCAGTTCTTC.

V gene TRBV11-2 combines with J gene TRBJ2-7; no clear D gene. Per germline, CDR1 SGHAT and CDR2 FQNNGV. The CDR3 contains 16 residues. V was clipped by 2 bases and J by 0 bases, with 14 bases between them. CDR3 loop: CASSLTFSESSYEQYF. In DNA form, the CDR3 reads TGTGCCAGCAGCTTAACTTTCTCTGAGAGCTCCTACGAGCAGTACTTC.

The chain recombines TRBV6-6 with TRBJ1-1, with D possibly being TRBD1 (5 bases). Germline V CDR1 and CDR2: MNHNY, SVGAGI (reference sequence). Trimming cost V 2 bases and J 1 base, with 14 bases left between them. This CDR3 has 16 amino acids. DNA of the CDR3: TGTGCCAGCAGTTACGGGGCAGAAATGTGGAACACTGAAGCTTTCTTT. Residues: CASSYGAEMWNTEAFF.

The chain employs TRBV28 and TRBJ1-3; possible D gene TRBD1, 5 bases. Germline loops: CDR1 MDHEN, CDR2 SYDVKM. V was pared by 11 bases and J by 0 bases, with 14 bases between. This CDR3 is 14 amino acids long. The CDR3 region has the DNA TGTGCCTCCGAGACGGGACTCTCTGGAAACACCATATATTTT. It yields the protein CASETGLSGNTIYF.

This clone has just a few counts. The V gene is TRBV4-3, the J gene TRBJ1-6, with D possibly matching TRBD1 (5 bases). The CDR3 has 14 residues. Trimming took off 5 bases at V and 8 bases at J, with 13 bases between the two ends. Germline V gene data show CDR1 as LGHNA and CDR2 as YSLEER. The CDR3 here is CASSSGGVDSPLHF. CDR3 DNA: TGCGCCAGCAGCTCTGGAGGGGTTGATTCACCCCTCCACTTT.

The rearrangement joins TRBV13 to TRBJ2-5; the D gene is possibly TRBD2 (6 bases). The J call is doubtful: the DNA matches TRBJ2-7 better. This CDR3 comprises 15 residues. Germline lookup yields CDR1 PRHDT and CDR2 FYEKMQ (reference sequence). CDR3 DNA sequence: TGTGCCAGCAACAAAGGGGAGGTGGGAAAGGACGAGCAGTACTTC. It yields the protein CASNKGEVGKDEQYF.

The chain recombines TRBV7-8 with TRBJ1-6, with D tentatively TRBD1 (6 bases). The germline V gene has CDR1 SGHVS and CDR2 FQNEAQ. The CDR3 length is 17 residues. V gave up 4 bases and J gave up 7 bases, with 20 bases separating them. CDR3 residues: CASSYLGGPGRNSPLHF. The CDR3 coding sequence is TGTGCCAGCAGCTACCTCGGGGGGCCGGGAAGAAATTCACCCCTCCACTTT.

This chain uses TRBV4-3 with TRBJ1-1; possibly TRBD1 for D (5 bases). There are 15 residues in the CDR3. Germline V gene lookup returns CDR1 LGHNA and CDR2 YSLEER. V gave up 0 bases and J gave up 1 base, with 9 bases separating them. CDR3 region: CASSQERGRNTEAFF. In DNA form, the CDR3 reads TGCGCCAGCAGCCAAGAGAGGGGCCGGAACACTGAAGCTTTCTTT.

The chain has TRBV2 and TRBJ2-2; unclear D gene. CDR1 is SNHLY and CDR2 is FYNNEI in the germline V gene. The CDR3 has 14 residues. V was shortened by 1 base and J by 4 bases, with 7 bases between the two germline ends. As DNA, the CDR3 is TGTGCCAGCAGTGAAGGCCCTACCACCGGGGAGCTGTTTTTT. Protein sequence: CASSEGPTTGELFF.

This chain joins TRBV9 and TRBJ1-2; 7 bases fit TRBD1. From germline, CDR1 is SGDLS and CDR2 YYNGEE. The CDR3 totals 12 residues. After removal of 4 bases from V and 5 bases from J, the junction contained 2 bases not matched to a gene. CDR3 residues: CASSSGQYGYTF. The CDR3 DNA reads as TGTGCCAGCAGCTCGGGACAGTATGGCTACACCTTC.

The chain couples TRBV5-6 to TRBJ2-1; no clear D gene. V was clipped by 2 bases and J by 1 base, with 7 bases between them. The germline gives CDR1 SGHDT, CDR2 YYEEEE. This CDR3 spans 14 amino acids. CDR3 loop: CASSFSGSYNEQFF. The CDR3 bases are TGTGCCAGCAGCTTTAGTGGGTCCTACAATGAGCAGTTCTTC.

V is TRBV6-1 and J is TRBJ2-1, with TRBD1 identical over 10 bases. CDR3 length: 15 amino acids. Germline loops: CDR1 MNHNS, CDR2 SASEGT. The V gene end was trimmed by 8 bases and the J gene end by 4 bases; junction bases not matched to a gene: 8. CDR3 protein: CASGGGTGAYNEQFF. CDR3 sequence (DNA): TGTGCCAGCGGGGGCGGGACAGGGGCGTACAATGAGCAGTTCTTC.

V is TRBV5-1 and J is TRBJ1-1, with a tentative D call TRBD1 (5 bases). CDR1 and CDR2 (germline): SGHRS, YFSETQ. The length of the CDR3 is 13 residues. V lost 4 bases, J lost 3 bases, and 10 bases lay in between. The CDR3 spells CASSPLGDTEAFF. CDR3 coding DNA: TGCGCCAGCAGCCCCCTGGGGGACACTGAAGCTTTCTTT.